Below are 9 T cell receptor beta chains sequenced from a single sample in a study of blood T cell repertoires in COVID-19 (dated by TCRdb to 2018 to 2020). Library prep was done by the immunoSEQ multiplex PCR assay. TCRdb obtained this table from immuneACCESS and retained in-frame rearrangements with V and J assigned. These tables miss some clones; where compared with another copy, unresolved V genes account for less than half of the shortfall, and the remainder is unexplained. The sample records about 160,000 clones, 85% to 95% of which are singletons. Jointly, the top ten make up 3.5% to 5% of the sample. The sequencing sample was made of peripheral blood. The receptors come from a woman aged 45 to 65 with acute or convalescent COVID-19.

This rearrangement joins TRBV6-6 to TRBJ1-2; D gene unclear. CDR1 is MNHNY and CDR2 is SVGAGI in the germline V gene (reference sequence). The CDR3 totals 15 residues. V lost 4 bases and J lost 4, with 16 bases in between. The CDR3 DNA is TGTGCCAGCAGTTCCGGTCTCCCTTTAGCCTATGGCTACACCTTC. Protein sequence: CASSSGLPLAYGYTF.

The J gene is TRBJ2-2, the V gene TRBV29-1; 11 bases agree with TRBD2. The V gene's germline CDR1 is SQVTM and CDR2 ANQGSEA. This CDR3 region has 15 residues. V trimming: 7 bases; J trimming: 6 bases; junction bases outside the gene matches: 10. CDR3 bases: TGCAGCGCCGAGGGGGCTAGCGGGAGGTCCGGGGAGCTGTTTTTT. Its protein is CSAEGASGRSGELFF.

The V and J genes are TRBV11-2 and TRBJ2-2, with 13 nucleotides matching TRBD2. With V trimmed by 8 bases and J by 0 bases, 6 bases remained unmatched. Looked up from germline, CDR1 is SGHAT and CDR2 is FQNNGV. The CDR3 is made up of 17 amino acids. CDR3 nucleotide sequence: TGTGCCAGCGGGGGACTAGCGGGGTTCGCGAACACCGGGGAGCTGTTTTTT. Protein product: CASGGLAGFANTGELFF.

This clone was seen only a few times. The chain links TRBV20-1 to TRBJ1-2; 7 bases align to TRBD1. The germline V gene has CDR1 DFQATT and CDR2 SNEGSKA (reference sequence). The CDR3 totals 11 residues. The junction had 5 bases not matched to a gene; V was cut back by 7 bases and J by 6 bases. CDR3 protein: CSVGTEDGYTF. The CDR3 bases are TGCAGTGTTGGGACAGAAGATGGCTACACCTTC.

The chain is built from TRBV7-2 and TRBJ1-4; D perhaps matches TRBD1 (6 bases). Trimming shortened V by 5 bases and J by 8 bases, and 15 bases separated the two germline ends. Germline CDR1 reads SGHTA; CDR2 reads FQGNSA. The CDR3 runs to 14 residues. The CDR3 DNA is TGTGCCAGCAGCCGGGGGGGCTCGGAGGAAAAACTGTTTTTT. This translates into CASSRGGSEEKLFF.

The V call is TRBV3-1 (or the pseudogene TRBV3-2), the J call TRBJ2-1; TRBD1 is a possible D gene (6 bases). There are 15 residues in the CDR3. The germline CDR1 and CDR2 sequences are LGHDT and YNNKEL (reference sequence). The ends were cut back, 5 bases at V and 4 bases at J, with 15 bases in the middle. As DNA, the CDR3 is TGTGCCAGCAGCAGGGAAGGGGGACCTTACAATGAGCAGTTCTTC. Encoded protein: CASSREGGPYNEQFF.

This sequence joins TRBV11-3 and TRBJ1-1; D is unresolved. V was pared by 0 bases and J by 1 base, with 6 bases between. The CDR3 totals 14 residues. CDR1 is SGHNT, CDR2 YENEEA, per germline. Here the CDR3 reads CASSLDSKNTEAFF. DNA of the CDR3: TGTGCCAGCAGCTTAGACAGTAAGAACACTGAAGCTTTCTTT.

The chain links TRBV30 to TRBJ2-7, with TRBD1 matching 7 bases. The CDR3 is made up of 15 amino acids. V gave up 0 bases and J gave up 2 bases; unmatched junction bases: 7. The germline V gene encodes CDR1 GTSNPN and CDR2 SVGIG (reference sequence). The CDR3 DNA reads TGTGCCTGGAGTGTACTTTCAGGGGGAACCTACGAGCAGTACTTC. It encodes CAWSVLSGGTYEQYF.

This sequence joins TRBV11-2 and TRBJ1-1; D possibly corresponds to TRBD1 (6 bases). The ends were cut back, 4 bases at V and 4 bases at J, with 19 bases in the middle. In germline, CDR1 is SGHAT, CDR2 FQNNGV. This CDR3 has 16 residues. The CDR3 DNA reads TGTGCCAGCAGCTCATCCGTTAACAGGGCCTCCACTGAAGCTTTCTTT. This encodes CASSSSVNRASTEAFF.